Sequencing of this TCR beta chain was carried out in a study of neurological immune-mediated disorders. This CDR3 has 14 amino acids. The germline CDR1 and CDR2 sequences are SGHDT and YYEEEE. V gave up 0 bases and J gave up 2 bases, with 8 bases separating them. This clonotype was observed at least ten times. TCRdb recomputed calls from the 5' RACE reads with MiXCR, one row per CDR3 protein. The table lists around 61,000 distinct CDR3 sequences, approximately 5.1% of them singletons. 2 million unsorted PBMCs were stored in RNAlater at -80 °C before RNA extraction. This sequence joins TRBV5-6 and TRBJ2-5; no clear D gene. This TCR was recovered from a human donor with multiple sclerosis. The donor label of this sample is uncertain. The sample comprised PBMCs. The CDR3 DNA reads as TGTGCCAGCAGCTTGGTAGCCAGACAAGAGACCCAGTACTTC. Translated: CASSLVARQETQYF.